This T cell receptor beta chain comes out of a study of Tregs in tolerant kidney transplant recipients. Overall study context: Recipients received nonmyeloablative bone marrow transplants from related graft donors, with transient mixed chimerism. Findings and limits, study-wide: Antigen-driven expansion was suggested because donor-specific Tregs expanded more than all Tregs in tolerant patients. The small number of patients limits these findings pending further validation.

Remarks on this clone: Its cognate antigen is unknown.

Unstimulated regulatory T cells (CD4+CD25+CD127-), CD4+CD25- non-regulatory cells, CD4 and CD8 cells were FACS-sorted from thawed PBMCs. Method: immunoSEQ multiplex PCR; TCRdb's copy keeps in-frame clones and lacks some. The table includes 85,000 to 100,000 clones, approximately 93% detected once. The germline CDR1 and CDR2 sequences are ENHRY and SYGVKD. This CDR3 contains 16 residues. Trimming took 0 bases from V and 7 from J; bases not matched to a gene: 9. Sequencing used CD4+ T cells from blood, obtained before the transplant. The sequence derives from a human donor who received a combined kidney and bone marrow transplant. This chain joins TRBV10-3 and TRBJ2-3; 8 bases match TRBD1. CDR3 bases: TGTGCCATCAGTGAGTCGCGGGCAGGGGGCGCAAATACGCAGTATTTT. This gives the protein CAISESRAGGANTQYF.